This TCR beta chain emerged from a study of OX40 agonist ivuxolimab in advanced cancers. Background on the study: Patients with hepatocellular carcinoma, melanoma, renal cell or head and neck cancer made up the dose-escalation patients. Points from the study as a whole: Dosing at 0.1 to 3.0 mg/kg was accompanied by clonal expansion of CD4+ and CD8+ blood T cells by week 6. CD4+ T cells averaged fewer expanded clones than CD8+ T cells.

Assay: immunoSEQ multiplex PCR; the TCRdb copy retains only in-frame clones and omits some. The table has 20,000 to 25,000 clones, 65% to 85% seen once. The CDR3 has 12 amino acids. Trimming shortened V by 4 bases and J by 5 bases, and 9 bases separated the two germline ends. Germline CDR1 SQVTM, CDR2 ANQGSEA. For this clone: The antigen is undetermined.

This sequence was found in an adult with an advanced solid tumor such as melanoma, head and neck, liver or kidney cancer. Material: CD4+ or CD8+ T cells sorted from blood, obtained in a trial of the OX40 agonist ivuxolimab. The rearrangement links TRBV29-1 to TRBJ1-5; maybe TRBD1 (5 bases). The CDR3 loop reads CSVGQGDQPQHF. The DNA for the CDR3 is TGCAGCGTTGGGCAAGGGGATCAGCCCCAGCATTTT. The whole variable domain, remainder taken from reference TRBV29-1 and TRBJ1-5, is SAVISQKPSRDICQRGTSLTIQCQVDSQVTMMFWYRQQPGQSLTLIATANQGSEATYESGFVIDKFPISRPNLTFSTLTVSNMSPEDSSIYLCSVGQGDQPQHFGDGTRLSIL.